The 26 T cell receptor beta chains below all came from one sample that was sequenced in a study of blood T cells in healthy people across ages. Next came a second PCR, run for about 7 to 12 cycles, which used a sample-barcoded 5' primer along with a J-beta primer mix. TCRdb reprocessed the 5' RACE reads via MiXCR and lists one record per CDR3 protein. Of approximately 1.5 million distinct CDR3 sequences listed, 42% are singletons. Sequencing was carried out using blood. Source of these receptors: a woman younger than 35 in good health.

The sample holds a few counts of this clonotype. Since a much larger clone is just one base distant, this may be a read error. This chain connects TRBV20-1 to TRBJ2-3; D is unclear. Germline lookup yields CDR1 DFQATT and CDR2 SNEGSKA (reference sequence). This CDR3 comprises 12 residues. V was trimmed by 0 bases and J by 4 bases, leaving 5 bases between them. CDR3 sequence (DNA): TGCAGTGCTAGAGAGTGGGCAGATACGCAGTATTTT. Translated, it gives CSAREWADTQYF.

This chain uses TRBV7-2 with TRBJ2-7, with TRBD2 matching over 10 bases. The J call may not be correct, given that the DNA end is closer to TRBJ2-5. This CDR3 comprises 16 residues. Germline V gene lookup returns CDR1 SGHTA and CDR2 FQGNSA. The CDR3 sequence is CASSHQGLAYRATQYF. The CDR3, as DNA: TGTGCCAGCAGCCACCAGGGACTAGCGTACCGGGCGACCCAGTACTTC.

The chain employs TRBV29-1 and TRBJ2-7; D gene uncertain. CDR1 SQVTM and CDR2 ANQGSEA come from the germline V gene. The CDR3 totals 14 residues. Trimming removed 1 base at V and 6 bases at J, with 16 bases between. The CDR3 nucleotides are TGCAGCGTTGAAGTAGGGTCCACACTTGGCGAGCAGTACTTC. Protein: CSVEVGSTLGEQYF.

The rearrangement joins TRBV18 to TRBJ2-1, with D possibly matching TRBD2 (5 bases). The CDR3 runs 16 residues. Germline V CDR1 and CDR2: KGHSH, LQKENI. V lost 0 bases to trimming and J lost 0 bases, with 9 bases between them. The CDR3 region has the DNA TGTGCCAGCTCACCACCGGAGCGGACCTCCTACAATGAGCAGTTCTTC. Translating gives CASSPPERTSYNEQFF.

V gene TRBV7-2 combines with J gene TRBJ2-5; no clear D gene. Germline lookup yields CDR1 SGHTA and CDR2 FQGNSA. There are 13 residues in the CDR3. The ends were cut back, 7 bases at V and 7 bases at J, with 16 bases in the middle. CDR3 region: CASTMTRSGTQYF. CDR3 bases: TGTGCCAGCACCATGACCCGCTCCGGGACCCAGTACTTC. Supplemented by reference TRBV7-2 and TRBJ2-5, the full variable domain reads GAGVSQSPSNKVTEKGKDVELRCDPISGHTALYWYRQSLGQGLEFLIYFQGNSAPDKSGLPSDRFSAERTGGSVSTLTIQRTQQEDSAVYLCASTMTRSGTQYFGPGTRLLVL.

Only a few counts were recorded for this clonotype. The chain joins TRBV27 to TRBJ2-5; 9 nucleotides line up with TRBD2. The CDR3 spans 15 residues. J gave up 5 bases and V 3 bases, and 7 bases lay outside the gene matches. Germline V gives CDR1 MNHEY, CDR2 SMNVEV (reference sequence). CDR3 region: CASSLAGGPSETQYF. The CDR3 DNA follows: TGTGCCAGCAGTTTGGCGGGAGGGCCCTCTGAGACCCAGTACTTC.

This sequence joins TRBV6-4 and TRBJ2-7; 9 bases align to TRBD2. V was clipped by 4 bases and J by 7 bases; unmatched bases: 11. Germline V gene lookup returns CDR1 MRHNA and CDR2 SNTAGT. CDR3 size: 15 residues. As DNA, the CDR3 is TGTGCCAGCAGTGCCCGCGGGGGGGCCGGGGATGAGCAGTACTTC. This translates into CASSARGGAGDEQYF.

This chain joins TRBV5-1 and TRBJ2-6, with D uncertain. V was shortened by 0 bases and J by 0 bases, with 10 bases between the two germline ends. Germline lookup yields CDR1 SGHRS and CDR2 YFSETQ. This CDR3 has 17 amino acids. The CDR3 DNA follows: TGCGCCAGCAGCTTGGCCGGGTTGGGCTCTGGGGCCAACGTCCTGACTTTC. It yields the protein CASSLAGLGSGANVLTF.

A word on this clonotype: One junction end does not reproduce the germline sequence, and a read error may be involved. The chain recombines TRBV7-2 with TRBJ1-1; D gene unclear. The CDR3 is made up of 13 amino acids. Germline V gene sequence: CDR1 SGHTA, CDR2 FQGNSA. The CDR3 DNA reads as TGTGCCAGCAGGTTAGCCCAGAACACTGAAGCTTTCTTT. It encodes CASRLAQNTEAFF.

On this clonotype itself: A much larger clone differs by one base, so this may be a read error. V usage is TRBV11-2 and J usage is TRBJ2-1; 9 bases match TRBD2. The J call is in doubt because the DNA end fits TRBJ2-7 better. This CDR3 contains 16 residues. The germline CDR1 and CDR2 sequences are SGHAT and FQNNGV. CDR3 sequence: CASRLLVGTSYNEQYF. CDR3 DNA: TGTGCCAGCAGACTTCTGGTCGGGACTAGCTACAATGAGCAGTACTTC.

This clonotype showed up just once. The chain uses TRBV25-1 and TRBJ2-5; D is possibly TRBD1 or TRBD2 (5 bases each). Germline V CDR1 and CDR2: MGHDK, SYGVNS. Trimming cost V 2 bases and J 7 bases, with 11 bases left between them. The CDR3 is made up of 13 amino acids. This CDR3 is CASSERRDGTQYF. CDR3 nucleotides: TGTGCCAGCAGTGAACGCCGGGACGGGACCCAGTACTTC.

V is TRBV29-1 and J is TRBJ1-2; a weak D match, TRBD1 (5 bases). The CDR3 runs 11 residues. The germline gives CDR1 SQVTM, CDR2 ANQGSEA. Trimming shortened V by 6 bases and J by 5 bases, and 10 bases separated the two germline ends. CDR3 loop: CSVPSGYGYTF. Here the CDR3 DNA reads TGCAGCGTGCCCTCAGGGTATGGCTACACCTTC.

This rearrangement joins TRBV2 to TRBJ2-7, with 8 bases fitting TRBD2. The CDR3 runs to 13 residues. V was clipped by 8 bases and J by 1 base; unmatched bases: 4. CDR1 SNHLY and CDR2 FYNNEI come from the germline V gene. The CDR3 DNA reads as TGTGCCAGCGTAGCGGGAACATCCTACGAGCAGTACTTC. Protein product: CASVAGTSYEQYF. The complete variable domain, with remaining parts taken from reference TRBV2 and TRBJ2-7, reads EPEVTQTPSHQVTQMGQEVILRCVPISNHLYFYWYRQILGQKVEFLVSFYNNEISEKSEIFDDQFSVERPDGSNFTLKIRSTKLEDSAMYFCASVAGTSYEQYFGPGTRLTVT.

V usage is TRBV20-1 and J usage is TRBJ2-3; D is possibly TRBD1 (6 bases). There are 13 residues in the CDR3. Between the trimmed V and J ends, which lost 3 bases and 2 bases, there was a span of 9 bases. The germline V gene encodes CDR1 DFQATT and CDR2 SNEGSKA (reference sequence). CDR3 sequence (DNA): TGCAGTGCTAGGTGGACAGTCACAGATACGCAGTATTTT. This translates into CSARWTVTDTQYF.

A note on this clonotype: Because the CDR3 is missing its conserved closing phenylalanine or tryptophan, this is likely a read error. CDR3 coding DNA: TGCGCCAGCAGCCCAGAAATCACAGGGTTCAGCTCCTACAATGAGCAGTTCCTC. This translates into CASSPEITGFSSYNEQFL. The chain links TRBV5-1 to TRBJ2-1; D possibly corresponds to TRBD1 (6 bases). Deletions cut 4 bases from V and 0 bases from J, with 20 bases between. Germline V CDR1 and CDR2: SGHRS, YFSETQ. The CDR3 extends over 18 amino acids.

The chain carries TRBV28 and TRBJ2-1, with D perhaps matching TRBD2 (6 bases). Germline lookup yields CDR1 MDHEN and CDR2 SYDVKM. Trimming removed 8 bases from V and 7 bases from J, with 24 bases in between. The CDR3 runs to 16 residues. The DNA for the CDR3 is TGTGCCAGCGACCTAATCAAGCGGAGACGGGGGAATGAGCAGTTCTTC. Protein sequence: CASDLIKRRRGNEQFF.

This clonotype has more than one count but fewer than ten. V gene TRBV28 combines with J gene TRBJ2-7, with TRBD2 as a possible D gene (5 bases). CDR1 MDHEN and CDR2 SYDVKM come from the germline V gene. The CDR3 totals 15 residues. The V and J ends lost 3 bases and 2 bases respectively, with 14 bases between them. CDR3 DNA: TGTGCCAGCAGTTTTGTTGGGAGACCTCCCTACGAGCAGTACTTC. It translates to CASSFVGRPPYEQYF.

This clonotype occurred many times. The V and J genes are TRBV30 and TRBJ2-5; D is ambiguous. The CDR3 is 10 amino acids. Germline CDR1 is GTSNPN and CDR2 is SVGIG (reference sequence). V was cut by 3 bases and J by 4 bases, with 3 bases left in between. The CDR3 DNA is TGTGCCTGGAGCGCAGAGACCCAGTACTTC. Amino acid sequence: CAWSAETQYF.

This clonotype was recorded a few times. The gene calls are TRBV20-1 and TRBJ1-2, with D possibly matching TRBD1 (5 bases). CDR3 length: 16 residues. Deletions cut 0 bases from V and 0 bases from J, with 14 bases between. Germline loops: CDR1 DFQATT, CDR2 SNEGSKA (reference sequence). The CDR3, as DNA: TGCAGTGCTAGAGAGGGGCTCAAGCGGTCTAACTATGGCTACACCTTC. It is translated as CSAREGLKRSNYGYTF.

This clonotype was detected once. The CDR3 is CASSLGRTGGQETQYF. The CDR3 DNA is TGTGCCAGCAGCTTAGGACGGACAGGCGGCCAAGAGACCCAGTACTTC. The gene calls are TRBV7-9 and TRBJ2-5; 7 bases align to TRBD1. Germline V CDR1 and CDR2: SEHNR, FQNEAQ (reference sequence). J lost 1 base, V lost 1 base, and 6 bases had no gene match. The CDR3 consists of 16 residues. Full variable domain (outside the CDR3, taken from reference TRBV7-9 and TRBJ2-5): DTGVSQNPRHKITKRGQNVTFRCDPISEHNRLYWYRQTLGQGPEFLTYFQNEAQLEKSRLLSDRFSAERPKGSFSTLEIQRTEQGDSAMYLCASSLGRTGGQETQYFGPGTRLLVL.

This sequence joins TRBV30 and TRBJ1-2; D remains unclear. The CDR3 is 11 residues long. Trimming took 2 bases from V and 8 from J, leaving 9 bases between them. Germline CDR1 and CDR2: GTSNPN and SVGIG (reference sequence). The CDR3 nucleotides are TGTGCCTGGAGTTCCCCTTCAGGCTACACCTTC. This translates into CAWSSPSGYTF.

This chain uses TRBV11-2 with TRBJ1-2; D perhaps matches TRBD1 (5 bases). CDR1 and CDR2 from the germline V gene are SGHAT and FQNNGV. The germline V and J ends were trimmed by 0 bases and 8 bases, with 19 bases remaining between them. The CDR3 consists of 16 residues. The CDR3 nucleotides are TGTGCCAGCAGCTTAGATATAAGTGAGAGGGGTGGGGGCTACACCTTC. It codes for CASSLDISERGGGYTF.

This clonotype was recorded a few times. The CDR3 DNA is TGCGCCAGCAGCCAAGGGACAGGGAACCAAGAGACCCAGTACTTC. Its protein product is CASSQGTGNQETQYF. The rearrangement links TRBV4-3 to TRBJ2-5; 8 nucleotides align to TRBD1. Germline V CDR1 and CDR2: LGHNA, YSLEER. This CDR3 comprises 15 residues. With V trimmed by 1 base and J by 0 bases, 1 base remained unmatched.

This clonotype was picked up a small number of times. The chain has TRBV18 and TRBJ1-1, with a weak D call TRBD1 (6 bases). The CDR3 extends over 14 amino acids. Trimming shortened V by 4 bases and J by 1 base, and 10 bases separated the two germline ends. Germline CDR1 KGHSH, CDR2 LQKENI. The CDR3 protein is CASSHDRKNTEAFF. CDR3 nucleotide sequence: TGTGCCAGCTCACACGACAGGAAGAACACTGAAGCTTTCTTT.

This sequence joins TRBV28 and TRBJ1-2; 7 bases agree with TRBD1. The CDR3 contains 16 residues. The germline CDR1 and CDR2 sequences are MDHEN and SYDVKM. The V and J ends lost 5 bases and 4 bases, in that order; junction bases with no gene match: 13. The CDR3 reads CASSPLTGQPSYGYTF. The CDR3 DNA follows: TGTGCCAGCAGTCCCCTCACGGGACAGCCGTCCTATGGCTACACCTTC.

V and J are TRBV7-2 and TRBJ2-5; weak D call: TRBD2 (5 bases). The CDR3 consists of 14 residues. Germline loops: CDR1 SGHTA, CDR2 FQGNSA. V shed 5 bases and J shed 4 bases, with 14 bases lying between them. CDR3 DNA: TGTGCCAGCAGCCCTCCGGCTAGCAGAGAGACCCAGTACTTC. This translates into CASSPPASRETQYF.